The present entry profiles one T cell receptor delta chain with its context. For this DNA, TCRdb reports the protein of a much larger clone, which diverges at residue 9, most likely from a read error; the protein presented here is translated directly from the DNA. The entry originates in a study of γδ T cells in repeated Plasmodium falciparum infection. Each sorted gammadelta sample had TRG and TRD chains sequenced. TCRdb reapplied CATT to the multiplex PCR reads. The sample has 50,000 to 65,000 delta-chain clones, around 1.7% seen once; the top ten hold approximately 15%. The specimen sequenced was gamma-delta T cells from blood. The clonotype comes from a pool of human donors (malaria-infected and uninfected, not separated).

The CDR3 nucleotides read TGTGCTCTTGGGGAACTTAATAGCAGCGGAGTGTCGCGTCTGGGGGATTCGGGCGATAAACTCATCTTT. The encoded protein is CALGELNSSGVSRLGDSGDKLIF. The chain joins TRDV1 to TRDJ1; 9 bases agree with TRDD3. Since TCRdb gives no J gene, matching the DNA to germline was used here to assign it. Germline CDR1 is TSWWSYY and CDR2 is QGS. CDR3 length: 23 residues. The J segment lost 4 bases and the V segment lost 0 bases, leaving 27 bases of the junction unmatched.